The rows below give T cell receptor beta chains drawn from one sample of a study of T cell responses to AZD1222 COVID-19 vaccine. The assay was immunoSEQ multiplex PCR, and TCRdb's table has in-frame clones only and misses some. The sample records 90,000 to 120,000 clones, around nine tenths being singletons. This sample comprised peripheral blood, obtained on day 0 of AZD1222 vaccination. The receptor source for this set is an adult in good health. Both conserved end residues are part of each CDR3. The D gene is left open where the match is weak. Size values are once, few and many counts, or a class for expanded clones, and some rows have none.

clone_size: NA
d_call: NA
j_call: TRBJ2-7
v_call: TRBV7-2
cdr3_aa: CASSSRVSGTYEQYF
cdr3_nt: TGTGCCAGCAGCTCTCGGGTTAGTGGGACCTACGAGCAGTACTTC

clone_size: NA
d_call: TRBD2
j_call: TRBJ2-5
v_call: TRBV7-7
cdr3_aa: CASSPLTSGGQETQYF
cdr3_nt: TGTGCTAGCAGCCCCCTGACTAGCGGGGGCCAAGAGACCCAGTACTTC

clone_size: once
d_call: TRBD1
j_call: TRBJ1-6
v_call: TRBV7-6
cdr3_aa: CASSLSLQGSNSPLHF
cdr3_nt: TGTGCCAGCAGCTTATCTTTACAGGGGAGCAATTCACCCCTCCACTTT

clone_size: NA
d_call: NA
j_call: TRBJ1-2
v_call: TRBV27
cdr3_aa: CASSSQTDGFGGYTF
cdr3_nt: TGTGCCAGCAGTTCACAGACGGACGGGTTCGGTGGCTACACCTTC

clone_size: NA
d_call: NA
j_call: TRBJ1-5
v_call: TRBV18
cdr3_aa: CASSPNADTTVQPQHF
cdr3_nt: TGTGCCAGCTCACCGAATGCGGACACGACGGTTCAGCCCCAGCATTTT

clone_size: NA
d_call: TRBD1
j_call: TRBJ2-3
v_call: TRBV10-1
cdr3_aa: CASSDPGGAGTDTQYF
cdr3_nt: TGCGCCAGCAGTGATCCAGGGGGCGCGGGCACAGATACGCAGTATTTT

clone_size: once
d_call: NA
j_call: TRBJ1-5
v_call: TRBV24-1
cdr3_aa: CATSGGHSNQPQHF
cdr3_nt: TGTGCCACCAGTGGAGGCCATAGCAATCAGCCCCAGCATTTT

clone_size: NA
d_call: TRBD1
j_call: TRBJ2-7
v_call: TRBV4-2
cdr3_aa: CASSQVTGFSYEQYF
cdr3_nt: TGTGCCAGCAGCCAAGTGACAGGGTTTTCCTACGAGCAGTACTTC

clone_size: NA
d_call: NA
j_call: TRBJ1-5
v_call: TRBV12-5
cdr3_aa: CASGNKTVYSNQPQHF
cdr3_nt: TGTGCTAGTGGTAATAAGACAGTCTATAGCAATCAGCCCCAGCATTTT

clone_size: NA
d_call: TRBD1
j_call: TRBJ1-2
v_call: TRBV19
cdr3_aa: CASSLLGQGGHYGYTF
cdr3_nt: TGTGCCAGTAGTCTACTCGGACAGGGAGGGCACTATGGCTACACCTTC

clone_size: NA
d_call: NA
j_call: TRBJ2-3
v_call: TRBV5-1
cdr3_aa: CASSLTDTTSTDTQYF
cdr3_nt: TGCGCCAGCAGTCTGACGGACACGACTAGCACAGATACGCAGTATTTT

clone_size: NA
d_call: NA
j_call: TRBJ1-2
v_call: TRBV12-3/TRBV12-4
cdr3_aa: CATHKGRYTF
cdr3_nt: TGTGCCACCCATAAGGGGCGCTACACCTTC

clone_size: NA
d_call: NA
j_call: TRBJ1-3
v_call: TRBV11-3
cdr3_aa: CASSGRGGNTIYF
cdr3_nt: TGTGCCAGCAGCGGGCGCGGAGGAAACACCATATATTTT

clone_size: once
d_call: TRBD1
j_call: TRBJ1-1
v_call: TRBV10-3
cdr3_aa: CAAGGDMNTEAFF
cdr3_nt: TGTGCGGCAGGGGGGGACATGAACACTGAAGCTTTCTTT

clone_size: NA
d_call: NA
j_call: TRBJ1-2
v_call: TRBV5-1
cdr3_aa: CASSLYGGEGYTF
cdr3_nt: TGCGCCAGCAGCTTGTATGGCGGGGAAGGCTACACCTTC

clone_size: NA
d_call: TRBD2
j_call: TRBJ2-7
v_call: TRBV6-1
cdr3_aa: CASSELAGYLYEQYF
cdr3_nt: TGTGCCAGCAGTGAGCTAGCGGGGTATCTCTACGAGCAGTACTTC

clone_size: NA
d_call: NA
j_call: TRBJ1-5
v_call: TRBV11-2
cdr3_aa: CASSPATGPWPQHF
cdr3_nt: TGTGCCAGCAGCCCAGCGACAGGTCCGTGGCCCCAGCATTTT

clone_size: NA
d_call: TRBD2
j_call: TRBJ2-7
v_call: TRBV7-2
cdr3_aa: CASSLLAGAAYEQYF
cdr3_nt: TGTGCCAGCAGTCTGTTAGCGGGGGCGGCCTACGAGCAGTACTTC

clone_size: NA
d_call: NA
j_call: TRBJ1-4
v_call: TRBV7-9
cdr3_aa: CASSSTRIRWREKLFF
cdr3_nt: TGTGCCAGCAGCTCCACTCGAATCCGGTGGCGTGAAAAACTGTTTTTT

clone_size: NA
d_call: NA
j_call: TRBJ2-6
v_call: TRBV5-1
cdr3_aa: CASTLGQNSGANVLTF
cdr3_nt: TGCGCCAGCACTTTGGGTCAAAACTCTGGGGCCAACGTCCTGACTTTC

clone_size: NA
d_call: NA
j_call: TRBJ2-1
v_call: TRBV27
cdr3_aa: CASSPPGGPYNEQFF
cdr3_nt: TGTGCCAGCAGTCCTCCCGGGGGGCCCTACAATGAGCAGTTCTTC

clone_size: NA
d_call: NA
j_call: TRBJ1-1
v_call: TRBV10-1
cdr3_aa: CASSEGPNTEAFF
cdr3_nt: TGCGCCAGCAGTGAGGGACCTAACACTGAAGCTTTCTTT

clone_size: NA
d_call: NA
j_call: TRBJ1-2
v_call: TRBV12-3/TRBV12-4
cdr3_aa: CASSFDPNYGYTF
cdr3_nt: TGTGCCAGCAGTTTCGACCCCAACTATGGCTACACCTTC

clone_size: NA
d_call: NA
j_call: TRBJ2-1
v_call: TRBV4-1
cdr3_aa: CASSDPRRDEQFF
cdr3_nt: TGCGCCAGCTCTGATCCGAGGCGCGATGAGCAGTTCTTC

clone_size: NA
d_call: NA
j_call: TRBJ2-6
v_call: TRBV7-6
cdr3_aa: CASSLAAGSGANVLTF
cdr3_nt: TGTGCCAGCAGCTTAGCTGCGGGCTCTGGGGCCAACGTCCTGACTTTC

clone_size: NA
d_call: NA
j_call: TRBJ2-2
v_call: TRBV14
cdr3_aa: CASSLKGWATGELFF
cdr3_nt: TGTGCCAGCAGCCTAAAAGGATGGGCGACCGGGGAGCTGTTTTTT

clone_size: NA
d_call: NA
j_call: TRBJ2-1
v_call: TRBV5-1
cdr3_aa: CASSFVFGSEQFF
cdr3_nt: TGCGCCAGCAGCTTTGTTTTCGGGAGCGAGCAGTTCTTC

clone_size: NA
d_call: TRBD1
j_call: TRBJ1-1
v_call: TRBV30
cdr3_aa: CAWAETGKDTEAFF
cdr3_nt: TGTGCCTGGGCGGAGACAGGGAAGGACACTGAAGCTTTCTTT

clone_size: once
d_call: NA
j_call: TRBJ1-2
v_call: TRBV4-1
cdr3_aa: CASSQDNRESYGYTF
cdr3_nt: TGCGCCAGCAGCCAGGACAACAGGGAAAGCTATGGCTACACCTTC

clone_size: NA
d_call: NA
j_call: TRBJ1-2
v_call: TRBV9
cdr3_aa: CASSVAGDYGYTF
cdr3_nt: TGTGCCAGCAGCGTAGCAGGGGACTATGGCTACACCTTC

clone_size: few
d_call: NA
j_call: TRBJ1-2
v_call: TRBV18
cdr3_aa: CASSPRQQLNYGYTF
cdr3_nt: TGTGCCAGCTCACCTCGTCAGCAGCTAAACTATGGCTACACCTTC

clone_size: few
d_call: NA
j_call: TRBJ2-3
v_call: TRBV11-3
cdr3_aa: CASSLGRSTDTQYF
cdr3_nt: TGTGCCAGCAGCTTAGGCAGGAGCACAGATACGCAGTATTTT

clone_size: NA
d_call: NA
j_call: TRBJ1-3
v_call: TRBV9
cdr3_aa: CASSVGQSSGNTIYF
cdr3_nt: TGTGCCAGCAGCGTAGGACAGAGCTCTGGAAACACCATATATTTT

clone_size: NA
d_call: NA
j_call: TRBJ1-1
v_call: TRBV27
cdr3_aa: CASSRNTGGNTEAFF
cdr3_nt: TGTGCCAGCAGTCGCAACACCGGGGGGAACACTGAAGCTTTCTTT

clone_size: NA
d_call: TRBD1
j_call: TRBJ2-5
v_call: TRBV7-3
cdr3_aa: CASSLGQGTQETQYF
cdr3_nt: TGTGCCAGCAGCTTAGGACAGGGGACCCAAGAGACCCAGTACTTC

clone_size: NA
d_call: TRBD2
j_call: TRBJ2-5
v_call: TRBV7-7
cdr3_aa: CASSPAGYQETQYF
cdr3_nt: TGTGCTAGCAGCCCAGCGGGGTACCAAGAGACCCAGTACTTC

clone_size: NA
d_call: TRBD1
j_call: TRBJ2-7
v_call: TRBV6-5
cdr3_aa: CASDRDRGYEQYF
cdr3_nt: TGTGCCAGCGATCGGGACAGGGGCTACGAGCAGTACTTC

clone_size: NA
d_call: NA
j_call: TRBJ1-2
v_call: TRBV9
cdr3_aa: CASSSWGDRNYGYTF
cdr3_nt: TGTGCCAGCAGCTCCTGGGGGGATAGGAACTATGGCTACACCTTC

clone_size: NA
d_call: NA
j_call: TRBJ1-1
v_call: TRBV5-1
cdr3_aa: CASSLPGGSTEAFF
cdr3_nt: TGCGCCAGCAGCTTGCCGGGGGGTTCCACTGAAGCTTTCTTT

clone_size: once
d_call: NA
j_call: TRBJ2-7
v_call: TRBV21-1
cdr3_aa: CASSGFWDRLTYEQYF
cdr3_nt: TGTGCCAGCAGCGGCTTCTGGGACAGGTTAACCTACGAGCAGTACTTC

clone_size: NA
d_call: TRBD1
j_call: TRBJ2-5
v_call: TRBV2
cdr3_aa: CASIAQGVQGETQYF
cdr3_nt: TGTGCCAGCATCGCCCAGGGGGTTCAAGGGGAGACCCAGTACTTC

clone_size: NA
d_call: TRBD1
j_call: TRBJ1-2
v_call: TRBV4-1
cdr3_aa: CASSQSRDRDNYGYTF
cdr3_nt: TGCGCCAGCAGCCAATCCCGGGACAGGGATAACTATGGCTACACCTTC

clone_size: NA
d_call: TRBD1
j_call: TRBJ1-4
v_call: TRBV3-1/TRBV3-2
cdr3_aa: CASNSGQHNEKLFF
cdr3_nt: TGTGCCAGCAACTCGGGACAGCATAATGAAAAACTGTTTTTT

clone_size: NA
d_call: NA
j_call: TRBJ2-7
v_call: TRBV5-1
cdr3_aa: CASSNVGESGEQYF
cdr3_nt: TGCGCCAGCTCCAACGTCGGGGAAAGCGGCGAGCAGTACTTC

clone_size: NA
d_call: NA
j_call: TRBJ2-3
v_call: TRBV6-1
cdr3_aa: CASSDHNGAEVDTQYF
cdr3_nt: TGTGCCAGCAGTGACCATAACGGGGCCGAAGTCGATACGCAGTATTTT

clone_size: NA
d_call: NA
j_call: TRBJ2-7
v_call: TRBV3-1/TRBV3-2
cdr3_aa: CASSQDSLSLEQYF
cdr3_nt: TGTGCCAGCAGCCAAGATTCTCTGTCCTTGGAGCAGTACTTC

clone_size: NA
d_call: NA
j_call: TRBJ1-2
v_call: TRBV29-1
cdr3_aa: CSVAPREHYGYTF
cdr3_nt: TGCAGCGTGGCCCCGAGGGAGCACTATGGCTACACCTTC

clone_size: NA
d_call: NA
j_call: TRBJ2-5
v_call: TRBV6-1
cdr3_aa: CASSEQGWETQYF
cdr3_nt: TGTGCCAGCAGTGAGCAGGGATGGGAGACCCAGTACTTC

clone_size: few
d_call: NA
j_call: TRBJ2-7
v_call: TRBV7-9
cdr3_aa: CASSSQGYEQYF
cdr3_nt: TGTGCCAGCAGCTCTCAGGGGTACGAGCAGTACTTC